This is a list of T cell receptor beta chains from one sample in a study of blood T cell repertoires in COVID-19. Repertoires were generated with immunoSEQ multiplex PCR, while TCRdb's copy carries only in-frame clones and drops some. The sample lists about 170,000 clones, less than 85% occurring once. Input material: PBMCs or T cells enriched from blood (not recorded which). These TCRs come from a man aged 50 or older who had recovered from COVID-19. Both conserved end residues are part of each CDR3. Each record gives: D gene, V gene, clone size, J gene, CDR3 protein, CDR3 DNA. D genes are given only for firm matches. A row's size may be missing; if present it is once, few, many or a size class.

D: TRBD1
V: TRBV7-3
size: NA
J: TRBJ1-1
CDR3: CASSSGQGAMNTEAFF
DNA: TGTGCCAGCAGCTCAGGACAGGGGGCGATGAACACTGAAGCTTTCTTT

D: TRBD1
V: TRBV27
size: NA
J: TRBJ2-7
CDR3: CASSPQTGSRYEQYF
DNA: TGTGCCAGCAGTCCTCAGACAGGGTCTCGGTACGAGCAGTACTTC

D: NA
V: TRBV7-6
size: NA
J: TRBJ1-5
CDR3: CASSFRGINSNQPQHF
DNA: TGTGCCAGCAGCTTCCGGGGAATCAATAGCAATCAGCCCCAGCATTTT

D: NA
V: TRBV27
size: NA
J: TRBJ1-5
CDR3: CASNPAGNYGNQPQHF
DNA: TGTGCCAGCAACCCCGCAGGGAATTACGGCAATCAGCCCCAGCATTTT

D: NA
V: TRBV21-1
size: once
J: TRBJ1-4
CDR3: CASSKGPGGFNEKLFF
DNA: TGTGCCAGCAGCAAAGGGCCAGGGGGTTTTAATGAAAAACTGTTTTTT

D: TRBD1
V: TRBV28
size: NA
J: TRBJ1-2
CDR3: CASSAPGTGWGGYTF
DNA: TGTGCCAGCAGTGCACCCGGGACAGGGTGGGGTGGCTACACCTTC

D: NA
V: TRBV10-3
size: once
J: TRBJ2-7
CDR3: CAISEEPQGKGPEQYF
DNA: TGTGCCATCTCCGAGGAGCCCCAGGGGAAGGGGCCCGAGCAGTACTTC

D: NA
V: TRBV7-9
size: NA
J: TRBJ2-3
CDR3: CASSRIEEDTQYF
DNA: TGTGCCAGCAGCCGAATAGAAGAAGATACGCAGTATTTT

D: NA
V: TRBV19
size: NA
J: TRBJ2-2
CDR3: CASSIGELTGELFF
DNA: TGTGCCAGTAGTATAGGAGAACTCACCGGGGAGCTGTTTTTT

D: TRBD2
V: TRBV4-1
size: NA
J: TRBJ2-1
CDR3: CASSQEWASGESREQFF
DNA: TGCGCCAGCAGCCAAGAGTGGGCTAGCGGGGAAAGCAGGGAGCAGTTCTTC

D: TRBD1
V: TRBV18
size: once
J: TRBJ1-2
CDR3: CASSPPVGTGFYTF
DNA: TGTGCCAGCTCACCACCGGTGGGGACAGGATTCTACACCTTC

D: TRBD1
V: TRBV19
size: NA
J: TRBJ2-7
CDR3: CASSRDRGASSYEQYF
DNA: TGTGCCAGTAGTAGAGACAGGGGCGCTAGCTCCTACGAGCAGTACTTC

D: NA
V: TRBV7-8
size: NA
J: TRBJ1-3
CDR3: CASSSGRGGNTIYF
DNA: TGTGCCAGCAGCTCCGGTAGAGGTGGAAACACCATATATTTT

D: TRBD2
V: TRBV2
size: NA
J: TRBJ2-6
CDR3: CASTPKGGVSVLTF
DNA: TGTGCCAGCACCCCCAAGGGAGGGGTAAGCGTCCTGACTTTC

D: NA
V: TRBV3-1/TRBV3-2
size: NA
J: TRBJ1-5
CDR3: CASSPYGQSNQPQHF
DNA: TGTGCCAGCAGCCCATACGGACAGTCCAATCAGCCCCAGCATTTT

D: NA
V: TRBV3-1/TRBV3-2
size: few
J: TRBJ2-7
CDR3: CASSQEGREQYF
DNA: TGTGCCAGCAGCCAAGAGGGGCGCGAGCAGTACTTC

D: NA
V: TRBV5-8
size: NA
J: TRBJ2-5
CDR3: CASSPQGRAAETQYF
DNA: TGTGCCAGCAGCCCACAGGGAAGAGCCGCTGAGACCCAGTACTTC

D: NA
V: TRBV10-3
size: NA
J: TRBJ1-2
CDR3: CAISESGGADGYTF
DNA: TGTGCCATCAGTGAATCTGGGGGCGCGGATGGCTACACCTTC

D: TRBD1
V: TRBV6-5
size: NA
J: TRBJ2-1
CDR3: CASSRETGHFNEQFF
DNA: TGTGCCAGCAGCCGAGAGACAGGGCATTTCAATGAGCAGTTCTTC

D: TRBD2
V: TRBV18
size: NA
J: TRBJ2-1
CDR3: CASSPASGGASEQFF
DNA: TGTGCCAGCTCACCCGCTAGCGGGGGGGCAAGTGAGCAGTTCTTC

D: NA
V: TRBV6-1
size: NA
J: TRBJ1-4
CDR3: CASSEVTGLNEKLFF
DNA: TGTGCCAGCAGTGAGGTAACAGGCCTTAATGAAAAACTGTTTTTT

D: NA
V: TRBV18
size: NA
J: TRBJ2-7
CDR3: CASSPDSSPYEQYF
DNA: TGTGCCAGCTCACCCGACAGCTCTCCCTACGAGCAGTACTTC

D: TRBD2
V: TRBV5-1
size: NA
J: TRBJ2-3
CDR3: CASSQGGTSGNTDTQYF
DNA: TGCGCCAGCAGCCAGGGGGGGACTAGCGGTAACACAGATACGCAGTATTTT

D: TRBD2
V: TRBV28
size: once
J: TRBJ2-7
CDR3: CASTPGGSAYEQYF
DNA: TGTGCCAGCACCCCGGGAGGGAGCGCCTACGAGCAGTACTTC

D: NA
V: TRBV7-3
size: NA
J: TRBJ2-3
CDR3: CASSLGSHTDTQYF
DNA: TGTGCCAGCAGCTTAGGCAGTCACACAGATACGCAGTATTTT

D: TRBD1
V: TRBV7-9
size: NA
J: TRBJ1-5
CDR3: CASSPRTGDQPQHF
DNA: TGTGCCAGCAGCCCTCGGACAGGGGATCAGCCCCAGCATTTT

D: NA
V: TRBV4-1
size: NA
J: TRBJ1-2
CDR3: CASSQVETGLLYGYTF
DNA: TGCGCCAGCAGCCAAGTTGAAACAGGACTACTCTATGGCTACACCTTC

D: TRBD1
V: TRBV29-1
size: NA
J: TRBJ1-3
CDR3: CSVEGPGTGAGNTIYF
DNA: TGCAGCGTTGAAGGCCCCGGGACAGGGGCTGGAAACACCATATATTTT

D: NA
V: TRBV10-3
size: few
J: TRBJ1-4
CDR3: CAISEFGGDIREKLFF
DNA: TGTGCCATCAGTGAGTTTGGGGGCGATATCAGGGAAAAACTGTTTTTT

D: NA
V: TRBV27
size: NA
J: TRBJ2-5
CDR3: CASSLMGQGETQYF
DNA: TGTGCCAGCAGTTTAATGGGGCAGGGCGAGACCCAGTACTTC

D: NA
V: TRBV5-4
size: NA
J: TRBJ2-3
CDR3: CASSLPREDTQYF
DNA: TGTGCCAGCAGCCTTCCCCGGGAAGATACGCAGTATTTT

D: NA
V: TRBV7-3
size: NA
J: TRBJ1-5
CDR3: CASSLFGGGNQPQHF
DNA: TGTGCCAGCAGCCTATTCGGGGGGGGCAATCAGCCCCAGCATTTT